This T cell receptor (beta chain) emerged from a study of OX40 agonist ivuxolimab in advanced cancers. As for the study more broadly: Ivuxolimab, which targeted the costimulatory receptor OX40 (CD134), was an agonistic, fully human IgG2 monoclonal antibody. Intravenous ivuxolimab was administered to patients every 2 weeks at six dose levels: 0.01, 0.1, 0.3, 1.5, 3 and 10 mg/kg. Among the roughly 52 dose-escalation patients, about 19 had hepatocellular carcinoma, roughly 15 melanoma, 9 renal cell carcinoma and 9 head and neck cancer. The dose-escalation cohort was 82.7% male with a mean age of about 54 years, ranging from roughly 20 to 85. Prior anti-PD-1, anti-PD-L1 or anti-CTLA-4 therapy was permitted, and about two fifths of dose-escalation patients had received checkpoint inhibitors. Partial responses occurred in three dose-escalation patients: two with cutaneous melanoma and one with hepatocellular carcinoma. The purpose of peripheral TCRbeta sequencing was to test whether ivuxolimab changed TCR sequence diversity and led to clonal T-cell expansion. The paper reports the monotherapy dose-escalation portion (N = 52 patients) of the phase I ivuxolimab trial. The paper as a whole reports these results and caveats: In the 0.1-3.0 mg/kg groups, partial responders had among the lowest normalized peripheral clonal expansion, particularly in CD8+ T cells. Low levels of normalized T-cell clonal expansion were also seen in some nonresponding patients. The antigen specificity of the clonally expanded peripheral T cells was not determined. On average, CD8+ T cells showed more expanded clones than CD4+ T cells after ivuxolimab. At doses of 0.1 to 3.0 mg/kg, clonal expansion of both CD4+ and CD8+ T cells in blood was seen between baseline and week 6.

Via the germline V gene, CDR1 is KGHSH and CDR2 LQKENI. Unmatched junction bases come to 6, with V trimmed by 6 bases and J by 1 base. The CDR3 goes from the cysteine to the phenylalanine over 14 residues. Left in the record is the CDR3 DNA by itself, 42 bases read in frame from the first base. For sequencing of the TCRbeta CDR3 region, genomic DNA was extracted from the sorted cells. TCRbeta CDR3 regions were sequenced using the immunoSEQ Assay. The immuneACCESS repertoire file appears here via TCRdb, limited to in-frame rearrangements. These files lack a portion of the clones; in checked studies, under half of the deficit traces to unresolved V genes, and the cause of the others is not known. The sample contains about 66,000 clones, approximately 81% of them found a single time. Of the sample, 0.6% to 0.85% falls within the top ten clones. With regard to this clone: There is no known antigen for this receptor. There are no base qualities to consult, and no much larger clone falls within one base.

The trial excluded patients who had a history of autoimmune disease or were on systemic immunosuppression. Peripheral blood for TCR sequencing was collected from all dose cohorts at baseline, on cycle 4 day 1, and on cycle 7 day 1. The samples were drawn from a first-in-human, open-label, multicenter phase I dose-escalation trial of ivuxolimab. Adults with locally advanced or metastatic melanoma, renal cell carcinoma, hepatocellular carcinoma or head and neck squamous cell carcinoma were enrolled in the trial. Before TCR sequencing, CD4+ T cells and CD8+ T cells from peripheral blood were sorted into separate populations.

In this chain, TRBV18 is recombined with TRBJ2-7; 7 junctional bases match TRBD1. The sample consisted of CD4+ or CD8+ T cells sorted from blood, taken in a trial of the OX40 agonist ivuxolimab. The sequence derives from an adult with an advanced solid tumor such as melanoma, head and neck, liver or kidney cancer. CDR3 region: CASSLGQPSYEQYF. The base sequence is TGTGCCAGCTCCCTGGGACAGCCATCCTACGAGCAGTACTTC. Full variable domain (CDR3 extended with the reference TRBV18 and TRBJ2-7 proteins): NAGVMQNPRHLVRRRGQEARLRCSPMKGHSHVYWYRQLPEEGLKFMVYLQKENIIDESGMPKERFSAEFPKEGPSILRIQQVVRGDSAAYFCASSLGQPSYEQYFGPGTRLTVT.